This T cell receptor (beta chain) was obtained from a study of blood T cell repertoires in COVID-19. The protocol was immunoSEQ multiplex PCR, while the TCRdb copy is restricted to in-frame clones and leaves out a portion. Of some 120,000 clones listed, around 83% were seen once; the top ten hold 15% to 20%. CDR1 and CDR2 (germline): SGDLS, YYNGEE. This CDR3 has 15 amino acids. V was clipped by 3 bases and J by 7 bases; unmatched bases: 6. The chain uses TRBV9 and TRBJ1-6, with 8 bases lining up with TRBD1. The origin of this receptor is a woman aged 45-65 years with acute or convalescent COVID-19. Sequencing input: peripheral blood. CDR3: CASSADGQGNSPLHF. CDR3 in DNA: TGTGCCAGCAGCGCCGACGGACAGGGAAATTCACCCCTCCACTTT.